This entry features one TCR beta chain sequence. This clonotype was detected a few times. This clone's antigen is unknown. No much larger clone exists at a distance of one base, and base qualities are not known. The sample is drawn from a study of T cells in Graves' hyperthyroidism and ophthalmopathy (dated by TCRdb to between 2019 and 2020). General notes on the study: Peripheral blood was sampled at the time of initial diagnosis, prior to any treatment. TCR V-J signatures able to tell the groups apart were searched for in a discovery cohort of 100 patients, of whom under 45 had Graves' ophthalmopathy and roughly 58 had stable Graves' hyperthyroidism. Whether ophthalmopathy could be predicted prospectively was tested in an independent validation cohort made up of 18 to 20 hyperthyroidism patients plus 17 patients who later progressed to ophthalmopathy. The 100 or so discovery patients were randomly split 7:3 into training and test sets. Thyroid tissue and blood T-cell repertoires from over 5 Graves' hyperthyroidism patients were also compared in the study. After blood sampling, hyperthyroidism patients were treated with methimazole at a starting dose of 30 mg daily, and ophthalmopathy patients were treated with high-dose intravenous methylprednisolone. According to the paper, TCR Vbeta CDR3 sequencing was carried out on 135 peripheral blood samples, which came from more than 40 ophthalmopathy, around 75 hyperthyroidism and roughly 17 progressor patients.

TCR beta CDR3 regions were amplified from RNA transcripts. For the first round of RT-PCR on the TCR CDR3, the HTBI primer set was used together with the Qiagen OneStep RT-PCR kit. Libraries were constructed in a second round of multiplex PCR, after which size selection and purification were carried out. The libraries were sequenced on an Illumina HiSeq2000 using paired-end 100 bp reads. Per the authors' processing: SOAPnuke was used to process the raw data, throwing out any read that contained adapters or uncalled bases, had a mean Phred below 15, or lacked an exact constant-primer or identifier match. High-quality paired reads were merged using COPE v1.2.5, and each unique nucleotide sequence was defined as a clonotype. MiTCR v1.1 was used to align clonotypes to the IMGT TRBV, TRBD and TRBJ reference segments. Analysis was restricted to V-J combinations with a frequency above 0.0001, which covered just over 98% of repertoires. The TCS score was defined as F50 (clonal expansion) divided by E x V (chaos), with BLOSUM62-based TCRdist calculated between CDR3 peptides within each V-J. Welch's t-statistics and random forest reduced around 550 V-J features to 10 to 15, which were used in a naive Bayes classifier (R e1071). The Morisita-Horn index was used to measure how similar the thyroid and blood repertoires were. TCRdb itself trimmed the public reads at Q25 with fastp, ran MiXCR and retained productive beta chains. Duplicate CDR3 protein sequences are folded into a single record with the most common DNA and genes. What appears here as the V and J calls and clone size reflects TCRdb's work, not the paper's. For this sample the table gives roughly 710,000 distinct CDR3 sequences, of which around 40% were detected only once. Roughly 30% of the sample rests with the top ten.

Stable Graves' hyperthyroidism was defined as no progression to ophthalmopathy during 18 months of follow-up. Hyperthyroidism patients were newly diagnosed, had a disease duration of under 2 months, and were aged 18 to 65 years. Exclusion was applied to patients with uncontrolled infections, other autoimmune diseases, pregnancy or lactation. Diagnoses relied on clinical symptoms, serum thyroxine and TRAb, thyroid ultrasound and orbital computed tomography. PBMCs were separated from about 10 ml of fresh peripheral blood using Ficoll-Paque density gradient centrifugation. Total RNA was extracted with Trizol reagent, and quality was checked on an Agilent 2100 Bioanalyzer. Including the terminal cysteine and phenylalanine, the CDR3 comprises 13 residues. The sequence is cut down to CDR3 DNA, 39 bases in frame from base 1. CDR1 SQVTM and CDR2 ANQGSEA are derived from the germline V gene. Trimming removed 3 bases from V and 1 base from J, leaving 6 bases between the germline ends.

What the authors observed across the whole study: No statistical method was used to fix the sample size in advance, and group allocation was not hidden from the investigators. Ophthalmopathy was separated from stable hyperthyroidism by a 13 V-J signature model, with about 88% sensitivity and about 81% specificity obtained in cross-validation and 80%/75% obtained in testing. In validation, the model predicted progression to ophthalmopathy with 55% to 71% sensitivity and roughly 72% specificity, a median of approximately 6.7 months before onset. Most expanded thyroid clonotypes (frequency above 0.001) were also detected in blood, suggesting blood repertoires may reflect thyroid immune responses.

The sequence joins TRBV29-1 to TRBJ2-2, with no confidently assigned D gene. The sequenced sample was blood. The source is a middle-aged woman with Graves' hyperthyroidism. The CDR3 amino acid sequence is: CSVEVRNTGELFF. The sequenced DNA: TGCAGCGTTGAGGTCAGGAACACCGGGGAGCTGTTTTTT.